This T cell receptor beta chain was profiled in a study of cytomegalovirus exposure and HLA in healthy donors. Study findings and constraints: For TCR beta chains, V- and J-gene trimming was later linked to a missense DCLRE1C variant.

Points on this clone: Its cognate antigen is unknown.

J lost 4 bases, V lost 5 bases, and 7 bases had no gene match. The CDR3 runs 15 residues. Looked up from germline, CDR1 is SGHTA and CDR2 is FQGTGA. The PCR was carried out with 60 Vbeta primers and 13 Jbeta primers. TCRdb keeps only in-frame clones here, not all; method: immunoSEQ multiplex PCR. The table for this sample gives approximately 150,000 clones. Sequencing was carried out using PBMCs. This rearrangement joins TRBV7-3 to TRBJ1-1, with 10 nucleotides matching TRBD1. This receptor was obtained from a woman aged 40 to 49 in good health and CMV-seronegative. CDR3 sequence reads: CASSPGTGVGTEAFF. CDR3 bases: TGTGCCAGCAGCCCCGGGACAGGGGTGGGCACTGAAGCTTTCTTT. The variable domain in full, completed from reference TRBV7-3 and TRBJ1-1, reads GAGVSQTPSNKVTEKGKYVELRCDPISGHTALYWYRQSLGQGPEFLIYFQGTGAADDSGLPNDRFFAVRPEGSVSTLKIQRTERGDSAVYLCASSPGTGVGTEAFFGQGTRLTVV.